Listed here is a single TCR beta chain. The source of the sample is a study of cytomegalovirus exposure and HLA in healthy donors. PCR used 60 Vbeta primers and 13 Jbeta primers. Only in-frame clones appear in the TCRdb table, and some are missing; sequencing was by immunoSEQ multiplex PCR. This repertoire shows about 100,000 clones, 74% found once; its top ten account for about 2.6%. Germline CDR1 reads MGHRA; CDR2 reads YSYEKL. This CDR3 is 17 amino acids long. V trimming: 0 bases; J trimming: 0 bases; junction bases outside the gene matches: 5. This chain joins TRBV4-1 and TRBJ1-5; 7 bases are a match to TRBD1. The sequence derives from a man aged 45-65 years in good health and CMV-seropositive. Sample: PBMCs. CDR3 bases: TGCGCCAGCAGCCAAGATAGGACAGGTTATAGCAATCAGCCCCAGCATTTT. It translates to CASSQDRTGYSNQPQHF.